Included here is one T cell receptor (beta chain) sequence, with context. Antigen specificity is unknown. The data are from a study of OX40 agonist ivuxolimab in advanced cancers. Study-level findings and limits: Antigens targeted by the expanded peripheral T cells were not determined. Clonal expansion was seen in CD4+ and CD8+ blood T cells by week 6 at 0.1 to 3.0 mg/kg.

Sequencing used immunoSEQ multiplex PCR; TCRdb keeps in-frame clones, though not all of them. The sample records around 68,000 clones, roughly 87% being singletons. Germline CDR1 reads SGHAT; CDR2 reads FQDESV (reference sequence). V shed 5 bases and J shed 5 bases, with 15 bases lying between them. The length of the CDR3 is 14 residues. Samples of blood were obtained at baseline, on cycle 4 day 1, and on cycle 7 day 1. This chain uses TRBV11-1 with TRBJ1-2, with D possibly TRBD1 on 5 matching bases. The origin of this receptor is an adult with an advanced solid tumor such as melanoma, head and neck, liver or kidney cancer. The sequencing here drew on CD4+ or CD8+ T cells sorted from blood, taken in a trial of the OX40 agonist ivuxolimab. Written as DNA, the CDR3 is TGTGCCAGCAGCCCAGAGACAGACATGTATGGCTACACCTTC. Protein: CASSPETDMYGYTF.